The T cell receptor beta chain described here comes from a study of T cell repertoires in cytomegalovirus infection. TCRdb independently ran MiXCR on the reads; one entry per CDR3 protein. Of some 320,000 distinct CDR3 sequences in the sample, 9.5% were seen once. The clonotype originates from a human donor in good health (CMV status not recorded). Some clones in this sample may be carry-over from other donors' samples. The sequencing input was PBMCs.

The CDR3 DNA sequence: TGTGCCAGCTCAGCCCCCCCCTCCTACGAGCAGTACTTC. It yields the protein CASSAPPSYEQYF. The chain links TRBV19 to TRBJ2-7; no clear D. Germline-derived CDR1 and CDR2 are LNHDA and SQIVND (reference sequence). This CDR3 is built from 13 residues. V lost 9 bases and J 0 bases, leaving 12 bases between the germline ends.